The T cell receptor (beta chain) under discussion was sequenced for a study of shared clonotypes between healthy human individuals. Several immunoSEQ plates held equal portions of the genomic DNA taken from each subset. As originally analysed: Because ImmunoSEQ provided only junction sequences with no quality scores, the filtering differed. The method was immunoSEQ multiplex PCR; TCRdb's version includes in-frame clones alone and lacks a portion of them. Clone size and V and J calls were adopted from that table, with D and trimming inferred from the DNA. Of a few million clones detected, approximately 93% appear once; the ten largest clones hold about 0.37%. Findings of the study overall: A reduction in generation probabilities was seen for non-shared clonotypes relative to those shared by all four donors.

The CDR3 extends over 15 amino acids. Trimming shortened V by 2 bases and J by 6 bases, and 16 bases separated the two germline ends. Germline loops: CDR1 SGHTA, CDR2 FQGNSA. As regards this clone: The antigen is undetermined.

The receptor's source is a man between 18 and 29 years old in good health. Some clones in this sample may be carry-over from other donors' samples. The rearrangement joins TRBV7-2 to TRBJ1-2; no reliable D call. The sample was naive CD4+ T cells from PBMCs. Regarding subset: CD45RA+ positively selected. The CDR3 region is CASSLITALGNGYTF. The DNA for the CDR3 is TGTGCCAGCAGCTTAATCACAGCCCTTGGGAATGGCTACACCTTC. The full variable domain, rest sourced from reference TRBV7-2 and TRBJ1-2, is GAGVSQSPSNKVTEKGKDVELRCDPISGHTALYWYRQSLGQGLEFLIYFQGNSAPDKSGLPSDRFSAERTGGSVSTLTIQRTQQEDSAVYLCASSLITALGNGYTFGSGTRLTVV.